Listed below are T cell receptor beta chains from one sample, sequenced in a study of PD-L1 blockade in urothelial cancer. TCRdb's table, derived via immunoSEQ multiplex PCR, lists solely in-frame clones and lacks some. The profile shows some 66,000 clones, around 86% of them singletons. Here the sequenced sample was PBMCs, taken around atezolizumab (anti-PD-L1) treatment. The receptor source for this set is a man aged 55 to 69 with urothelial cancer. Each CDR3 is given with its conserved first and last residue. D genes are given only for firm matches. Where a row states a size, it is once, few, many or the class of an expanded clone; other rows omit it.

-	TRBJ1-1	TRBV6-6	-	CASSWTETEAFF
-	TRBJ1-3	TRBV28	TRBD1	CAIGTGLMSSGNTIYF
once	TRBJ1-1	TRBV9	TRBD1	CASSAYRGPNTEAFF
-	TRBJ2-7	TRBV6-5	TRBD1	CATRTGPYEQYF
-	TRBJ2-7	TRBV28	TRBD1	CASSNPGQAAYEQYF
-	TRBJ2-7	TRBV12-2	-	CASRSLLADYYEQYF
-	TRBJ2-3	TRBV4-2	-	CASSQESGVTDTQYF
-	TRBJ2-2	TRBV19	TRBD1	CASNPTGGGTGELFF
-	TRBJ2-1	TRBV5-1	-	CASSTDPGVLMNEQFF
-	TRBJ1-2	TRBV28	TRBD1	CASSINNRGGGYTF
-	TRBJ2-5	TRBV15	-	CATSRAGDQETQYF
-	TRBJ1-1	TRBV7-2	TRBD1	CASSSYRGEAFF
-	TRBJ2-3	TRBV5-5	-	CASSFSTMDTQYF
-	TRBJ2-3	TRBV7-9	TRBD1	CASSFPQGVTDTQYF
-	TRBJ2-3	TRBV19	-	CASEDSYTDTQYF
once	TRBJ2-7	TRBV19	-	CASSRMGAVTYEQYF
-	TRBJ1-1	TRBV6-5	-	CASRKSEWNTEAFF
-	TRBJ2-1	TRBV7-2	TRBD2	CASSSLLLAGFYNEQFF
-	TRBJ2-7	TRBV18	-	CASSPGEGDEQYF
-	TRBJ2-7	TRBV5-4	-	CASSLAGSSYEQYF
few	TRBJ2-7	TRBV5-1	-	CASSQGTGDREQYF
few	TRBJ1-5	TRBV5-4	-	CASGSNRDQPQHF
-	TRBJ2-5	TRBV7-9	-	CASSLNGGQQETQYF
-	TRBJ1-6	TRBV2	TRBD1	CASSENRGSRNSPLHF
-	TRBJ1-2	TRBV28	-	CASTRGGGNYGYTF
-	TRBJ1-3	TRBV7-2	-	CASSLTGDVNTIYF
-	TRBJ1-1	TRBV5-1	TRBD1	CASSLVQGADQNTEAFF
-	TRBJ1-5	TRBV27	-	CASSLTVNQPQHF
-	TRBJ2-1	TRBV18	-	CASSPLGVADEQFF
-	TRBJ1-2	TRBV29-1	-	CSVDRGDGGYTF
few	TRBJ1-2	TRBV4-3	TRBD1	CASSPRTTGFYGYTF
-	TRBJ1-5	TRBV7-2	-	CASSLAENQPQHF
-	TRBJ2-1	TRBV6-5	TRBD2	CASSYLRGGDNEQFF
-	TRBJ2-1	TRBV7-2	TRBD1	CASSLGGQGYEQFF
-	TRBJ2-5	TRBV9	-	CASSRAVFQETQYF
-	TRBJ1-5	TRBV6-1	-	CASSLRWVSSQPQHF
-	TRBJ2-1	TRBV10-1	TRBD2	CASSEGTGGKDEQFF
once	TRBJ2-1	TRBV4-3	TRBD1	CASSPGQGFYNEQFF
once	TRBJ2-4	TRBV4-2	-	CASSQDGGLLAKNIQYF
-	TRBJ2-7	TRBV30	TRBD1	CARRGQGAYEQYF
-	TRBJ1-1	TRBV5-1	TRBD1	CASIPGQGMNTEAFF
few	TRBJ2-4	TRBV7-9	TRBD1	CATTGVKNIQYF
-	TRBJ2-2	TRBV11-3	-	CASSYDGSDPGELFF
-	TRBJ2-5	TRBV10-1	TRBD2	CASSEHSGTSGETQYF